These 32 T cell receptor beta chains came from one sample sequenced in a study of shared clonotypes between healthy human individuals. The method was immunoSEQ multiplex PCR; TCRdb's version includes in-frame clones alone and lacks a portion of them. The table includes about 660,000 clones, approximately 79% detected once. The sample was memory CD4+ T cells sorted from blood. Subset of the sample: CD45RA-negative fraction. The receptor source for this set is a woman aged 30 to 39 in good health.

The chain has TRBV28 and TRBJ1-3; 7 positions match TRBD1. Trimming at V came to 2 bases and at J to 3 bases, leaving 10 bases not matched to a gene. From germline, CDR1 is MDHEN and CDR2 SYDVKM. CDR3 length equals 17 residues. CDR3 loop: CASSLTIQGQSGNTIYF. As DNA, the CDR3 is TGTGCCAGCAGTTTAACGATACAGGGGCAAAGTGGAAACACCATATATTTT.

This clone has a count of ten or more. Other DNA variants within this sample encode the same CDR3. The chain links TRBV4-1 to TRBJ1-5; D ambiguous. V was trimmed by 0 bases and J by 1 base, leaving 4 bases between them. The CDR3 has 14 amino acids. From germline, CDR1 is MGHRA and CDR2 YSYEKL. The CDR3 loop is CASSQEESNQPQHF. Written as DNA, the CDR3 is TGCGCCAGCAGCCAAGAAGAGAGCAATCAGCCCCAGCATTTT.

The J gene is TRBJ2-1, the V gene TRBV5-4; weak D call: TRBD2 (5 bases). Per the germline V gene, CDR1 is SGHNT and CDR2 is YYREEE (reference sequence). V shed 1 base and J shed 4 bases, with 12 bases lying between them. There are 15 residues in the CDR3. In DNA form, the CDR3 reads TGTGCCAGCAGCTTGCGACTAAGACATTACAATGAGCAGTTCTTC. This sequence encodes CASSLRLRHYNEQFF.

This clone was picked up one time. CDR3 coding DNA: TGTGCCAGCAGTCGCGACAGGGCAGACGAGCAGTACTTC. This translates into CASSRDRADEQYF. The chain employs TRBV7-9 and TRBJ2-7; 7 bases are a match to TRBD1. Looked up from germline, CDR1 is SEHNR and CDR2 is FQNEAQ (reference sequence). V shed 6 bases, J shed 5 bases, and the junction held 7 bases outside the gene matches. The length of the CDR3 is 13 residues. The variable domain in full, with the rest retrieved from reference TRBV7-9 and TRBJ2-7, is DTGVSQNPRHKITKRGQNVTFRCDPISEHNRLYWYRQTLGQGPEFLTYFQNEAQLEKSRLLSDRFSAERPKGSFSTLEIQRTEQGDSAMYLCASSRDRADEQYFGPGTRLTVT.

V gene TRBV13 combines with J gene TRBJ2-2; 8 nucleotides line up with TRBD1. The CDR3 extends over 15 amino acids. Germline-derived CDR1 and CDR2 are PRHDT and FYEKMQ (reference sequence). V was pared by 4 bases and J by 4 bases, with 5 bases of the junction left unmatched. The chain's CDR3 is CASSYGQGATGELFF. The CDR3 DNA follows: TGTGCCAGCAGCTACGGACAGGGAGCCACCGGGGAGCTGTTTTTT.

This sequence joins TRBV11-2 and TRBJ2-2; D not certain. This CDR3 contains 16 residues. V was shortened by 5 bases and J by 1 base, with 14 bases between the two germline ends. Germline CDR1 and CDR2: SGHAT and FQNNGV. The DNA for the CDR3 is TGTGCCAGCAGCCCCCAGAAGCTACTGAACACCGGGGAGCTGTTTTTT. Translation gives CASSPQKLLNTGELFF.

DNA of the CDR3: TGTGCCAGTCTAGGACTAGCGGGAGGGCGAACCGGGGAGCTGTTTTTT. Translated: CASLGLAGGRTGELFF. The gene calls are TRBV28 and TRBJ2-2; 15 positions match TRBD2. CDR1 is MDHEN and CDR2 is SYDVKM in the germline V gene. The CDR3 covers 16 residues. Losses at the gene ends were 9 bases for V and 5 bases for J; bases not matched to a gene: 7.

In DNA form, the CDR3 reads TGCGCCAGCAGCTTGACCAGGAACAAGAACACTGAAGCTTTCTTT. It encodes CASSLTRNKNTEAFF. The chain employs TRBV5-1 and TRBJ1-1, with unresolved D. CDR3 length: 15 residues. With 1 base removed from V and 1 base from J, the gap between germline ends came to 11 bases. The germline V gene has CDR1 SGHRS and CDR2 YFSETQ.

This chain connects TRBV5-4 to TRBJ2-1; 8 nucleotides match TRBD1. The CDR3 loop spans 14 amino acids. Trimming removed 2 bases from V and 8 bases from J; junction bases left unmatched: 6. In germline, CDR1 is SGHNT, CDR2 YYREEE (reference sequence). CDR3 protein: CASSFQGAFHEQFF. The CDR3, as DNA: TGTGCCAGCAGCTTTCAGGGGGCTTTCCATGAGCAGTTCTTC.

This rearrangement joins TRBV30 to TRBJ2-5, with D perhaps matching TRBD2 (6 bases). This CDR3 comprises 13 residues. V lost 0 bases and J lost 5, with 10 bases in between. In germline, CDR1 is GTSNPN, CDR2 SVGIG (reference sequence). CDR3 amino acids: CAWSVWGEETQYF. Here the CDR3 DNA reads TGTGCCTGGAGTGTATGGGGGGAGGAGACCCAGTACTTC.

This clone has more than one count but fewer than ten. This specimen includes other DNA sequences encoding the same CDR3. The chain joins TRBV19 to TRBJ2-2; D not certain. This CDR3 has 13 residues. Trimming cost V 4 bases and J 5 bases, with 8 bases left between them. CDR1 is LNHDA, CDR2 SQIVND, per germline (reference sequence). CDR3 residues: CASSRTGTGELFF. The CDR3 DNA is TGTGCCAGTAGTAGGACCGGGACCGGGGAGCTGTTTTTT.

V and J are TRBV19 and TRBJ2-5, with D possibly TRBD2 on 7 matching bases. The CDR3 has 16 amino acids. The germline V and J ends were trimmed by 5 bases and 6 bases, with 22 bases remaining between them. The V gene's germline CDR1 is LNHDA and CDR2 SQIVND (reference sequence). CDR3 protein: CASSPGGTLFRKTQYF. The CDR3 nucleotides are TGTGCCAGTAGTCCCGGGGGGACATTGTTTCGGAAGACCCAGTACTTC.

CDR3 residues: CASSLDGAGDEQFF. The CDR3 nucleotides read TGTGCCAGCAGCTTAGATGGGGCGGGAGATGAGCAGTTCTTC. The chain couples TRBV11-2 to TRBJ2-1, with TRBD2 matching 7 bases. CDR1 is SGHAT, CDR2 FQNNGV, per germline. This CDR3 has 14 residues. V shed 0 bases, J shed 8 bases, and the junction held 4 bases outside the gene matches.

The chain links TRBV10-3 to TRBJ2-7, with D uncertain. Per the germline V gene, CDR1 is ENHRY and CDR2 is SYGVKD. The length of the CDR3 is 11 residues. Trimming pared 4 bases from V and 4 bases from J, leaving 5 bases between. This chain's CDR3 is CAISGRYEQYF. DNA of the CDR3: TGTGCCATCAGTGGGCGATACGAGCAGTACTTC.

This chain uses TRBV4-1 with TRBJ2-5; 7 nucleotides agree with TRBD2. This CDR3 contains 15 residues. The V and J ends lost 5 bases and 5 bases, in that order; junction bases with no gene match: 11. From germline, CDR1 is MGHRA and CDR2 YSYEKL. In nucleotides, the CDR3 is TGCGCCAGCAGCGAAGGGCCGGGGGGAACCGAGACCCAGTACTTC. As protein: CASSEGPGGTETQYF.

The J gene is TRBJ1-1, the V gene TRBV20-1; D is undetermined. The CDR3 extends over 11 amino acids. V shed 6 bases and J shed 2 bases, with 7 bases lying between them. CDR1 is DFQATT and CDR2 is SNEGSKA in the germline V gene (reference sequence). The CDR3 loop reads CSAGPNTEAFF. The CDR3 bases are TGCAGTGCGGGCCCAAACACTGAAGCTTTCTTT.

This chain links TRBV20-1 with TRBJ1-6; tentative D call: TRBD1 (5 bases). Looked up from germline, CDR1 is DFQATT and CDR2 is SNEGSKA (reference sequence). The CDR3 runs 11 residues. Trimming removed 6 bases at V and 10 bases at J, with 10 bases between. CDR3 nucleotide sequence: TGCAGTGCAACAGGCGGATCACCCCTCCACTTT. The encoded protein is CSATGGSPLHF.

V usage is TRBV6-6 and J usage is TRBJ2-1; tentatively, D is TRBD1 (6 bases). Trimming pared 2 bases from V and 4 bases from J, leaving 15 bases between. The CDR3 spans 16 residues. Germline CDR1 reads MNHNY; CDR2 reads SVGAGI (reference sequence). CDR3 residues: CASSYQGETGYNEQFF. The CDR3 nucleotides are TGTGCCAGCAGTTACCAGGGAGAGACAGGATACAATGAGCAGTTCTTC.

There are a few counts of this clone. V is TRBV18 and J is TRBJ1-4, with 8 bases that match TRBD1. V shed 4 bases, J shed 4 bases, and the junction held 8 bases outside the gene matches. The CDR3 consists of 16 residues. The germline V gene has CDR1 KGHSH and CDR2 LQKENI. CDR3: CASSRGRTGNNEKLFF. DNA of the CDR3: TGTGCCAGCTCACGGGGTCGGACAGGGAATAATGAAAAACTGTTTTTT.

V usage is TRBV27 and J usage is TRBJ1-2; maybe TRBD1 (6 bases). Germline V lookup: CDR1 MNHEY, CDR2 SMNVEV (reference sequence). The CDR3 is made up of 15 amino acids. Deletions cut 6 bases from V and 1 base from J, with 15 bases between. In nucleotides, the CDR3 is TGTGCCAGCAGCCCCCGGACAGCTTTTAACTATGGCTACACCTTC. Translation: CASSPRTAFNYGYTF.

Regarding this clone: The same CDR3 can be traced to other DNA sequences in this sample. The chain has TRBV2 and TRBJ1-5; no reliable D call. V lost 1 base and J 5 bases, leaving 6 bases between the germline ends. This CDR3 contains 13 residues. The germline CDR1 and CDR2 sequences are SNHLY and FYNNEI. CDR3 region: CASSEEGDQPQHF. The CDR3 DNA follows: TGTGCCAGCAGTGAAGAGGGCGATCAGCCCCAGCATTTT.

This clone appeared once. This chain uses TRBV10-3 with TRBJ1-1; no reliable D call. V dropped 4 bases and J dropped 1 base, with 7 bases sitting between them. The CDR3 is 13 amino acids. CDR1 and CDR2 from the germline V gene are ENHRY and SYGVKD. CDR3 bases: TGTGCCATCAGTGTAGCAGAGAACACTGAAGCTTTCTTT. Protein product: CAISVAENTEAFF.

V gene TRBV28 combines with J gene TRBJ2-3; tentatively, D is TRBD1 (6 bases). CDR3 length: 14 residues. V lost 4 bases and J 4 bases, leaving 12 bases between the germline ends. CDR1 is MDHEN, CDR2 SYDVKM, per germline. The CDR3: CASSSSRGPDTQYF. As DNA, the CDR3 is TGTGCCAGCAGTTCATCCAGGGGTCCAGATACGCAGTATTTT.

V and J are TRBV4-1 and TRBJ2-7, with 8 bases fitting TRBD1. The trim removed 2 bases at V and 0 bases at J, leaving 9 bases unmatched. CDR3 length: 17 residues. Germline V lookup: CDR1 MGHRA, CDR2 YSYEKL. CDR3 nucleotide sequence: TGCGCCAGCAGCCAATCAGAGACAGGGGCCAGCTCCTACGAGCAGTACTTC. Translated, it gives CASSQSETGASSYEQYF.

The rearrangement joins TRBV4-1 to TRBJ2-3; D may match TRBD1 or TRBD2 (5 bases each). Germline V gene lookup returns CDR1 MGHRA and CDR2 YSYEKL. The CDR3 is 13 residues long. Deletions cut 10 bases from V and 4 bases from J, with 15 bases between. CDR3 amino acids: CATGKGPPDTQYF. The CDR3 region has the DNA TGCGCCACGGGAAAGGGGCCCCCAGATACGCAGTATTTT.

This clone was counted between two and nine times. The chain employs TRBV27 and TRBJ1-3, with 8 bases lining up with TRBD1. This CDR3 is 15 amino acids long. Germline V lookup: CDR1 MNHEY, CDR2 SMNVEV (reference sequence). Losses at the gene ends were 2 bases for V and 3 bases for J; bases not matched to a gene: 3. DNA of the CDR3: TGTGCCAGCAGTTTAGCAGGGGGCAGTGGAAACACCATATATTTT. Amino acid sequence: CASSLAGGSGNTIYF.

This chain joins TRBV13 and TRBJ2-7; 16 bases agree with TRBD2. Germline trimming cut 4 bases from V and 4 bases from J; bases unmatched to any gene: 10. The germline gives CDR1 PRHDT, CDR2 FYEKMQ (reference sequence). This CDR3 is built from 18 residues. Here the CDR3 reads CASSSAGTSGRAGYEQYF. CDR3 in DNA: TGTGCCAGCAGCTCAGCCGGGACTAGCGGGAGGGCCGGATACGAGCAGTACTTC. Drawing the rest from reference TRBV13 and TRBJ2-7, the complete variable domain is AAGVIQSPRHLIKEKRETATLKCYPIPRHDTVYWYQQGPGQDPQFLISFYEKMQSDKGSIPDRFSAQQFSDYHSELNMSSLELGDSALYFCASSSAGTSGRAGYEQYFGPGTRLTVT.

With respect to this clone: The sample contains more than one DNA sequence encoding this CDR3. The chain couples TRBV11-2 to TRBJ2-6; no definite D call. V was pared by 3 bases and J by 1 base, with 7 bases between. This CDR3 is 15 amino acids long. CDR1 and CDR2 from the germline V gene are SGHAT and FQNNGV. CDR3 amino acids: CASSLDSSGANVLTF. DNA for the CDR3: TGTGCCAGCAGCTTGGATTCTTCTGGGGCCAACGTCCTGACTTTC. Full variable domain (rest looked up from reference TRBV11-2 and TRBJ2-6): EAGVAQSPRYKIIEKRQSVAFWCNPISGHATLYWYQQILGQGPKLLIQFQNNGVVDDSQLPKDRFSAERLKGVDSTLKIQPAKLEDSAVYLCASSLDSSGANVLTFGAGSRLTVL.

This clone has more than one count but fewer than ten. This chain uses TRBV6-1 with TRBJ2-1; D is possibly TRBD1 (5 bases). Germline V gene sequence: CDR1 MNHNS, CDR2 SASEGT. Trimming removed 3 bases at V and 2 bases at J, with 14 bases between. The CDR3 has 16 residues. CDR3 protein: CASSERGRATYNEQFF. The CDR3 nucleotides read TGTGCCAGCAGTGAGAGAGGCAGGGCAACCTACAATGAGCAGTTCTTC.

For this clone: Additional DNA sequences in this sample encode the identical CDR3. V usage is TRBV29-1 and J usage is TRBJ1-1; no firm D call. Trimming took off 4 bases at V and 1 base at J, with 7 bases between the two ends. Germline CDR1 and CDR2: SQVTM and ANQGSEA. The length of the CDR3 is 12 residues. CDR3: CSVVAGNTEAFF. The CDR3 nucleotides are TGCAGCGTTGTGGCCGGGAACACTGAAGCTTTCTTT. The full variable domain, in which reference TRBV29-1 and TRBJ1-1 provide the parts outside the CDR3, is SAVISQKPSRDICQRGTSLTIQCQVDSQVTMMFWYRQQPGQSLTLIATANQGSEATYESGFVIDKFPISRPNLTFSTLTVSNMSPEDSSIYLCSVVAGNTEAFFGQGTRLTVV.

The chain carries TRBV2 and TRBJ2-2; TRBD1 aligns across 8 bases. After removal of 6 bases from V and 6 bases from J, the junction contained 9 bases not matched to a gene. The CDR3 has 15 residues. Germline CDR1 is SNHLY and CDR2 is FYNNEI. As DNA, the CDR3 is TGTGCCAGCAGAAAGGACAGGGCGGTCTCCGGGGAGCTGTTTTTT. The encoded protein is CASRKDRAVSGELFF.

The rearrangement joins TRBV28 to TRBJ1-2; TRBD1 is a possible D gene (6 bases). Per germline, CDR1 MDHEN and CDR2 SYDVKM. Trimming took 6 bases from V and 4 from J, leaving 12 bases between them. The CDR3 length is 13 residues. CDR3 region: CASRTGQVYGYTF. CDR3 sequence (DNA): TGTGCCAGCAGAACGGGACAAGTCTATGGCTACACCTTC.